The rows below give T cell receptor beta chains drawn from one sample of a study of cytomegalovirus exposure and HLA in healthy donors. The assay was immunoSEQ multiplex PCR, and TCRdb's table has in-frame clones only and misses some. The sample lists roughly 160,000 clones; 70% to 85% were seen once. Sequencing input: PBMCs. The receptors here all came from a man aged 45-60 years in good health and CMV-seropositive. Both conserved end residues are part of each CDR3. Each record gives: V gene, J gene, D gene, CDR3 protein. A D gene is named only where the DNA matches it firmly.

TRBV4-3	TRBJ2-2	-	CASSQDVSLPTGELFF
TRBV21-1	TRBJ1-6	-	CASNKGCRLVRGSYNSPLHF
TRBV15	TRBJ2-2	-	CATSRPLGFLTSGTHTGELFF
TRBV11-3	TRBJ2-1	TRBD2	CASSLDGGGSSYNEQFF
TRBV18	TRBJ1-5	-	CASSPPGDTQPQHF
TRBV27	TRBJ2-1	TRBD1	CASSPPRFGTGGEQFF
TRBV29-1	TRBJ1-1	-	CSVEGQPMSTEAFF
TRBV6-5	TRBJ1-2	TRBD1	CASSYEGAYGYTF
TRBV10-3	TRBJ1-4	-	CAISGGGFKEKLFF
TRBV7-3	TRBJ1-2	-	CASSLDPGRGYGYTF
TRBV2	TRBJ2-1	TRBD1	CASSDMGQGLTGQFF
TRBV4-1	TRBJ1-5	TRBD1	CASSQVGGGGNQPQHF
TRBV28	TRBJ1-2	-	CASRGGAPNYGYTF
TRBV6-1	TRBJ2-3	-	CASRYRASDTQYF
TRBV9	TRBJ2-3	TRBD2	CASSVGGEGNTQYF
TRBV23-1	TRBJ2-6	TRBD1	CASSQDRVEERAGANVLTF
TRBV27	TRBJ2-3	-	CASSHGSTDTQYF
TRBV6-5	TRBJ1-1	-	CASSFQQGNTEAFF
TRBV5-6	TRBJ1-1	TRBD1	CASTSLITGQLATEAFF
TRBV4-3	TRBJ2-1	TRBD2	CASSQDVSGGSYNEQFF